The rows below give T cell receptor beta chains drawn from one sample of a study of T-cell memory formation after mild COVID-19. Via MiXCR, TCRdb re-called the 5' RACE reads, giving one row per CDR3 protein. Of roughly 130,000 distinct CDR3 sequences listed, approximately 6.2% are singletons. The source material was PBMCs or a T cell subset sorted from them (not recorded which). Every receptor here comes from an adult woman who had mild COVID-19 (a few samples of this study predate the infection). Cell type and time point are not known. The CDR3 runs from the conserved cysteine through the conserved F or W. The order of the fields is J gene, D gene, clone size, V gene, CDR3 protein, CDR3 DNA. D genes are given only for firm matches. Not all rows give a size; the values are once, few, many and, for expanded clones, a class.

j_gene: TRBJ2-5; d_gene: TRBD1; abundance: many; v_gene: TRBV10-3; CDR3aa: CAIRTDREETQYF; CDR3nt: TGTGCCATCAGGACCGACAGGGAAGAGACACAGTACTTC
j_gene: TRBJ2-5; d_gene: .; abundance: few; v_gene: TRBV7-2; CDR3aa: CASTSFGGRETQYF; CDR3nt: TGTGCCAGCACCTCCTTTGGGGGCCGGGAGACCCAGTACTTC
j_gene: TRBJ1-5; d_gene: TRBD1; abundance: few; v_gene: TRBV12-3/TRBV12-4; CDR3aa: CASSRGQNSNQPQHF; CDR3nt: TGTGCCAGCAGTCGGGGACAGAATAGCAATCAGCCCCAGCATTTT
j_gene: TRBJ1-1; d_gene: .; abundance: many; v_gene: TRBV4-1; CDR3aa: CASSQVLGGIRNTEAFF; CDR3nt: TGCGCCAGCAGCCAAGTCCTCGGGGGAATAAGGAACACTGAAGCTTTCTTT
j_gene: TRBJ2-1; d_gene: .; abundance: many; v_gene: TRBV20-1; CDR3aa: CSAANFRSMEQFF; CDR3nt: TGCAGTGCCGCCAACTTTAGATCTATGGAGCAGTTCTTC
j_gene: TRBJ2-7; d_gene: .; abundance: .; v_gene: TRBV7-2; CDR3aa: CASSSLTRRGAAYEQYF; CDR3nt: TGTGCCAGCAGCTCCCTCACTCGCCGGGGGGCAGCCTACGAGCAGTACTTC
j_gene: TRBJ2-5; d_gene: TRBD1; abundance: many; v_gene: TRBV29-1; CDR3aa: CSGLTGRETQYF; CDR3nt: TGCAGCGGCCTGACAGGGCGGGAGACCCAGTACTTC
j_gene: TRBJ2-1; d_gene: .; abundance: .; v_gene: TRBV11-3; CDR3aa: CASSNQGRNEQFF; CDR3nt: TGTGCCAGCAGCAATCAGGGGCGGAATGAGCAGTTCTTC
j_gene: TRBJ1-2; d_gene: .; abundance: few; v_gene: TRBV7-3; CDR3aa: CASSWTGGYGYTF; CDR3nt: TGTGCCAGCAGCTGGACCGGGGGCTATGGCTACACCTTC
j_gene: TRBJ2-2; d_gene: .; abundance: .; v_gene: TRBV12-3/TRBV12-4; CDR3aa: CASSLLGTGELFF; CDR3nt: TGTGCCAGCAGTTTATTGGGGACCGGGGAGCTGTTTTTT
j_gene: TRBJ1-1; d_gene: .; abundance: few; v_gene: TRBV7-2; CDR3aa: CASSSIRVNTEAFF; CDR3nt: TGTGCCAGCAGCTCCATAAGGGTGAACACTGAAGCTTTCTTT
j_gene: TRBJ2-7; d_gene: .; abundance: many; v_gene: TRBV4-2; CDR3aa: CASSQVGRSSYEQYF; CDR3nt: TGTGCCAGCAGCCAAGTGGGCAGATCGTCCTACGAGCAGTACTTC
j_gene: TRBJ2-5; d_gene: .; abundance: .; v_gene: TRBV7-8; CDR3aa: CASSLFNPVRLRETQYF; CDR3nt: TGTGCCAGCAGCTTGTTTAACCCCGTCAGACTACGAGAGACCCAGTACTTC
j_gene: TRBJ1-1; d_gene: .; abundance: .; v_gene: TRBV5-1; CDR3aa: CASSLTGSLEAFF; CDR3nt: TGCGCCAGCAGCTTGACCGGTTCCCTCGAAGCTTTCTTT
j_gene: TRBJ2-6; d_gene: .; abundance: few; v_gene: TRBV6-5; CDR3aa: CASSYGRPGPISPGANVLTF; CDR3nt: TGTGCCAGCAGTTACGGTAGACCAGGGCCTATTTCCCCTGGGGCCAACGTCCTGACTTTC
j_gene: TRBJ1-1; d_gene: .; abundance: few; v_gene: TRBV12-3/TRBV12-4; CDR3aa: CASSLGTVVSEAFF; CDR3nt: TGTGCCAGCAGTTTGGGCACGGTTGTATCTGAAGCTTTCTTT
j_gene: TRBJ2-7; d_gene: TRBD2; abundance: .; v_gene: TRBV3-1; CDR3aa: CASSPVGGTYEQYF; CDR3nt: TGTGCCAGCAGCCCCGTGGGAGGGACCTACGAGCAGTACTTC
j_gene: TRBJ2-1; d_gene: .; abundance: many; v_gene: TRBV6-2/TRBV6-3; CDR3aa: CASSYRSYNEQFF; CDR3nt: TGTGCCAGCAGTTACCGGTCCTACAATGAGCAGTTCTTC
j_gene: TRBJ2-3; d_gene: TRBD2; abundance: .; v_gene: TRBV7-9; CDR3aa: CASTALWSGRAPDTQYF; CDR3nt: TGTGCCAGCACGGCCCTTTGGAGCGGGAGGGCCCCCGATACGCAGTATTTT
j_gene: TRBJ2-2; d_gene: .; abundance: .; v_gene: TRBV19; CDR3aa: CASSIRGPGELFF; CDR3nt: TGTGCCAGTAGTATACGAGGGCCCGGGGAGCTGTTTTTT
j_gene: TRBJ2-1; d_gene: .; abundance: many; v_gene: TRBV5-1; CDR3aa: CASSLAVGAQNEQFF; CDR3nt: TGCGCCAGCAGCTTGGCCGTGGGGGCTCAAAATGAGCAGTTCTTC
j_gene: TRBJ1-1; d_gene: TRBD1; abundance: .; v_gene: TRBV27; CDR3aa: CASSFREPPGGSRAFF; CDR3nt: TGTGCCAGCAGTTTCCGCGAACCCCCAGGGGGATCTAGAGCTTTCTTT
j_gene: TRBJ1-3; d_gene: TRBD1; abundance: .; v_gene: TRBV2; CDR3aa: CASSVQGVGNTIYF; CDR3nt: TGTGCCAGCAGTGTTCAGGGGGTTGGAAACACCATATATTTT
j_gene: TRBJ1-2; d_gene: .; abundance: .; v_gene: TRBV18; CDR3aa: CASSPRLQGSDYGYTF; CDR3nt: TGTGCCAGCTCACCACGCCTACAGGGCTCGGACTATGGCTACACCTTC
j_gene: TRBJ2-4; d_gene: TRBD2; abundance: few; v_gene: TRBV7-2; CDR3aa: CASSSIWSAGDAKNIQYF; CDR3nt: TGTGCCAGCAGCTCCATTTGGTCCGCGGGGGATGCCAAAAACATTCAGTACTTC
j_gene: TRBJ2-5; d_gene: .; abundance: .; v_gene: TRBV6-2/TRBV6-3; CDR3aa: CATRPGRARQETQYF; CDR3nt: TGTGCCACACGTCCGGGCAGGGCCAGACAAGAGACCCAGTACTTC
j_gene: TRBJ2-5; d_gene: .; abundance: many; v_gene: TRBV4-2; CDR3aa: CASSPGSSGQETQYF; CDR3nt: TGTGCCAGCAGCCCAGGGAGTTCGGGGCAAGAGACCCAGTACTTC
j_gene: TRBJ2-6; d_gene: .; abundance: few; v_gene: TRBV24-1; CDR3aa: CATSTSGANVLTF; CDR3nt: TGTGCCACCAGCACCTCTGGGGCCAACGTCCTGACTTTC